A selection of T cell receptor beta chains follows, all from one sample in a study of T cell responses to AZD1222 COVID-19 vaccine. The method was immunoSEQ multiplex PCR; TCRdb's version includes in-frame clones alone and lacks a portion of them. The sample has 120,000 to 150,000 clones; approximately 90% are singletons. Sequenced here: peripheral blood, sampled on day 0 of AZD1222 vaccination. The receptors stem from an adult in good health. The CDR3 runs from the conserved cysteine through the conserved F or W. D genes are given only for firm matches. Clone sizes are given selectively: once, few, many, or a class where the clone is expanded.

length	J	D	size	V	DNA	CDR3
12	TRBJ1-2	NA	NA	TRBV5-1	TGCGCCAGCAGCCCCGGATTCTATGGCTACACCTTC	CASSPGFYGYTF
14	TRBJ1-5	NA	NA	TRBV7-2	TGTGCCAGCAGCTTAGACAGTAGCAATCAGCCCCAGCATTTT	CASSLDSSNQPQHF
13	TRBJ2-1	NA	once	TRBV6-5	TGTGCCAGCCGGGACTTCGATTACAATGAGCAGTTCTTC	CASRDFDYNEQFF
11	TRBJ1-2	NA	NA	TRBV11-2	TGTGCCACCAAGACAGGTGGCGGCTACACCTTC	CATKTGGGYTF
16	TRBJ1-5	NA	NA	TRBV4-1	TGCGCCAGCAGCCAAGATTTTAGCGGTTTAAGTCAGCCCCAGCATTTT	CASSQDFSGLSQPQHF
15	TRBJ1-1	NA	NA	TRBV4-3	TGCGCCAGCAGGCAAGCGTCACAGGGGAACACTGAAGCTTTCTTT	CASRQASQGNTEAFF
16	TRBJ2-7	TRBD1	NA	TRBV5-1	TGCGCCAGCAGCCAATGGACAGGGGGCTTTACCTACGAGCAGTACTTC	CASSQWTGGFTYEQYF
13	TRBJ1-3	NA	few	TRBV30	TGTGCCTGGAGTCCCCTACAGGGAAACACCATATATTTT	CAWSPLQGNTIYF
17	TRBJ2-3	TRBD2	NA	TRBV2	TGTGCCAGCAGCCCAAGAAGGGCTAGCGGGATTGGGGATACGCAGTATTTT	CASSPRRASGIGDTQYF
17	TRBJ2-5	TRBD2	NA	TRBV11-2	TGTGCCAGCAGCCTAGGGGGGACTAGCGGGACCGTCGAGACCCAGTACTTC	CASSLGGTSGTVETQYF